This T cell receptor beta chain originates from a study of cytomegalovirus exposure and HLA in healthy donors. Study-wide points: HLA allele associations emerged for 16,951 TCR beta sequences in a later analysis, at 0.05 false discovery rate. Later on, a genetic analysis was performed. It linked a missense variant in DCLRE1C with V- and J-gene trimming of TCR beta. It was likely that a cluster of highly shared sequence variants was a sequencing artifact.

PCR involved 60 Vbeta and 13 Jbeta primers. Clones were read by immunoSEQ multiplex PCR, and TCRdb kept only the in-frame ones, dropping some. The data hold around 140,000 clones, with about 78% observed a single time. Germline lookup yields CDR1 LNHDA and CDR2 SQIVND (reference sequence). Trimming took off 7 bases at V and 2 bases at J, with 12 bases between the two ends. CDR3 length equals 15 residues. This clone was seen more than once but under ten times. Its antigen remains unidentified. The clonotype originates from a middle-aged man in good health and CMV-seropositive. Source material: PBMCs. V is TRBV19 and J is TRBJ2-6; possible D gene TRBD2, 5 bases. CDR3 sequence reads: CASTPERAGANVLTF. CDR3 DNA sequence: TGTGCCAGTACCCCTGAGAGGGCTGGGGCCAACGTCCTGACTTTC. Full variable domain (remainder filled in from reference TRBV19 and TRBJ2-6): DGGITQSPKYLFRKEGQNVTLSCEQNLNHDAMYWYRQDPGQGLRLIYYSQIVNDFQKGDIAEGYSVSREKKESFPLTVTSAQKNPTAFYLCASTPERAGANVLTFGAGSRLTVL.